A selection of T cell receptor beta chains follows, all from one sample in a study of OX40 agonist ivuxolimab in advanced cancers. Sequenced by immunoSEQ multiplex PCR; TCRdb stores in-frame clones only, minus some. The table includes approximately 76,000 clones, 70% to 90% detected once. The source was CD4+ or CD8+ T cells sorted from blood, collected in a trial of the OX40 agonist ivuxolimab. These receptors all come from an adult with an advanced solid tumor such as melanoma, head and neck, liver or kidney cancer. Both conserved end residues are part of each CDR3. Size tells how often a clone was seen (once, few, many) or the class of an expanded clone, and some rows leave it out.

v_call clone_size cdr3_aa
TRBV30 - CAWIKGVAGELFF
TRBV6-5 - CASSLGLLTDTQYF
TRBV5-6 - CASSRDIRVTDTQYF
TRBV4-2 - CASRRSQGPSDTQYF
TRBV9 - CASSVATRGELFF
TRBV5-6 - CASSQRQGADSPLHF
TRBV5-6 few CASSRWGNQPQHF
TRBV9 - CASSVLMDTGELFF
TRBV30 - CAWSRGRRAGANVLTF
TRBV9 - CASSVAVDTGELFF
TRBV2 - CASRAGANNEQFF
TRBV7-6 - CASSVNSGAANYGYTF
TRBV14 - CASSFRGGFYEQYF
TRBV10-3 - CAITSPLPGQANGYTF
TRBV6-5 - CASRRSGRDAYEQYF
TRBV11-2 - CASSSRTGGNQPQHF
TRBV21-1 - CASSPGELFF
TRBV5-4 once CASSLTGDNQPQHF
TRBV5-4 - CASSLATGSMNTEAFF
TRBV7-2 once CASSSRQGTKNIQYF
TRBV10-3 - CAIRAWGITEAFF
TRBV5-6 once CASSLTRDSLVQETQYF
TRBV28 - CASSSLPGSRPQHF
TRBV7-8 - CASSLVVGRASYEQYF
TRBV18 once CASSPNGGENTEAFF
TRBV18 - CASSQGQGGTGELFF
TRBV27 - CASSFLAGTGELFF
TRBV11-3 - CASSSGHGQGLYNEQFF
TRBV5-5 - CASKLFKGSGTDTQYF
TRBV6-6 - CASRRGVQDNQPQHF
TRBV7-2 - CASSLESGRARNEQFF
TRBV5-1 - CASSRTGVTDTQYF
TRBV5-1 - CASSPDRGEQYF
TRBV28 - CASSRVWSGANVLTF
TRBV27 - CASSRLSESEKLFF
TRBV6-6 - CASLHRGSTDTQYF
TRBV20-1 - CSAIGQETQYF
TRBV7-2 - CASSPGWYEQYF